Reported below is one T cell receptor beta chain. Its antigen is unknown. Patients with a history of multiple malignancies were excluded. Germline assignment: CDR1 SGHDT and CDR2 YYEEEE. This CDR3 region has 16 residues. The V and J ends lost 5 bases and 5 bases respectively, with 22 bases between them. This record belongs to a study of T cells in lung cancer brain metastases. Across the whole study: No interval therapy was given to about 90% of the 20 patients.

Overall study findings and caveats: Most clones were lesion-specific, with limited overlap between paired lesions (Morisita 0.23).

Generated by immunoSEQ multiplex PCR, the TCRdb table keeps only in-frame clones and is missing some. The sample holds several thousand clones, approximately 85% seen once. The genes are TRBV5-6 and TRBJ1-2; unclear D gene. This clonotype was sampled from a man aged 45-60 years with non-small cell lung cancer. The sample comprised tumor tissue from the primary lung tumor. CDR3 loop: CASRKDPDPNLYGYTF. Here the CDR3 DNA reads TGTGCCAGCAGGAAAGACCCCGACCCGAACTTATATGGCTACACCTTC.